The T cell receptor beta chain described here comes from a study of T cell repertoires in cytomegalovirus infection. The V and J ends lost 6 bases and 11 bases, in that order; junction bases with no gene match: 14. Germline loops: CDR1 MNHNS, CDR2 SASEGT. This CDR3 has 14 residues. TCRdb passed the reads through MiXCR, listing each CDR3 protein once. Seen here are about 300,000 distinct CDR3 sequences, 9.6% observed once, and the top ten hold around 2.4%. The table lists this clonotype with a few counts. This chain links TRBV6-1 with TRBJ2-5, with TRBD2 identical over 8 bases. The clonotype comes from a human donor in good health (CMV status not recorded). Some clones in this sample may be carry-over from other donors' samples. The sample was PBMCs. As DNA, the CDR3 is TGTGCCAGCAGCAATAGCGGGGCGTTCTCTCAACAGTACTTC. Amino acids: CASSNSGAFSQQYF.